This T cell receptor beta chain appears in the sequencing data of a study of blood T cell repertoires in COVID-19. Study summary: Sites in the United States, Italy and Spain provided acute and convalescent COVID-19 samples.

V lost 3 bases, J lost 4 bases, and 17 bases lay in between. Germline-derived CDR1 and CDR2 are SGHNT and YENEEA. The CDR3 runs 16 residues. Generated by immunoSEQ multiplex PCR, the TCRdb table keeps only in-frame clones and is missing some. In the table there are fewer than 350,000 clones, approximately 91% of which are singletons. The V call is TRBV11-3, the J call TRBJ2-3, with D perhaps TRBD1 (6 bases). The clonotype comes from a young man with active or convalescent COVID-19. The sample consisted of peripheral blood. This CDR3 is CASSFRTAYLADTQYF. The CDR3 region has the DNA TGTGCCAGCAGCTTCCGGACAGCTTATCTCGCAGATACGCAGTATTTT.